The TCR beta chain described here comes from a study of a mutant IDH1 vaccine in newly diagnosed glioma. As regards this clone: What it binds is unknown.

Time point of the sample: week 35, safety follow-up. The content of each vaccine dose was 300 ug of mutant IDH1 20-mer peptide, and topical imiquimod accompanied it. Sequencing used immunoSEQ multiplex PCR; TCRdb keeps in-frame clones, though not all of them. The sample includes 35,000 to 50,000 clones, about 92% seen only once; the top ten take less than 2.5%. V lost 8 bases, J lost 3 bases, and 8 bases lay in between. In germline, CDR1 is SGHVS, CDR2 FQNEAQ. The CDR3 spans 11 residues. Findings and limits, study-wide: No link was apparently found between pseudoprogression and changes in top peripheral T cell clonotypes.

The clonotype was recovered from a man aged 50-60 years with glioma. The chain combines TRBV7-8 with TRBJ2-7; D not resolved. This specimen consisted of PBMCs, obtained from a glioma patient whose treatment included an IDH1 peptide vaccine. CDR3 protein: CASRNSYEQYF. CDR3 sequence (DNA): TGTGCCAGCCGGAATAGCTACGAGCAGTACTTC.